This TCR beta chain emerged from a study of blood T cell repertoires in COVID-19. At the level of the study: Spain, Italy and the United States supplied samples that represented acute and convalescent COVID-19. PBMCs, B-cell-depleted T cells, or T cells provided the cDNA or gDNA that made up the material.

Authors' methods: Amplified reference gene primers provided the basis for estimating nucleated cell counts. Assay used: immunoSEQ multiplex PCR; TCRdb lists only in-frame clones, some missing. The V and J calls and the clone size are those of that table, but D and trimming were determined from the DNA. Of tens of thousands of clones in the sample, 89% were seen once. Trimming took off 2 bases at V and 4 bases at J, with 11 bases between the two ends. The CDR3 contains 13 residues. The germline gives CDR1 GTSNPN, CDR2 SVGIG (reference sequence). The sample was peripheral blood. This sequence originates from a human donor in a cohort sampled during active COVID-19. The rearrangement uses TRBV30 and TRBJ1-1, with D possibly being TRBD1 (5 bases). The CDR3 region has the DNA TGTGCCTGGAGTTATGGGAGGGGCACTGAAGCTTTCTTT. Protein: CAWSYGRGTEAFF.